These 7 T cell receptor beta chains were all obtained from the same sample, sequenced in a study of Tregs in tolerant kidney transplant recipients. Method: immunoSEQ multiplex PCR; TCRdb's copy keeps in-frame clones and lacks some. This sample carries about 22,000 clones, approximately 84% of them seen once, and the ten largest clones take roughly a quarter. The nonmyeloablative bone marrow transplants came from related graft donors, with transient mixed chimerism. The input for sequencing was CD8+ T cells from blood (PBMCs), taken 6 months after the transplant. These TCRs come from a human patient who received a combined kidney and bone marrow transplant. Some T cells may trace back to the graft donor.

On this clone: At the DNA level, this CDR3 is encoded by other sequences in the same sample as well. CDR3 in DNA: TGTGCCAGCAGCCAAGATAGTTCGCCGAAATCACCCCTCCACTTT. Amino acids: CASSQDSSPKSPLHF. The chain links TRBV4-2 to TRBJ1-6; no firm D call. Germline V gene lookup returns CDR1 LGHNA and CDR2 YNFKEQ. Trimming cost V 0 bases and J 10 bases, with 13 bases left between them. The CDR3 covers 15 residues.

This CDR3 is CASSETSGGYEQYF. As DNA, the CDR3 is TGTGCCAGCAGCGAGACTAGCGGGGGTTACGAGCAGTACTTC. The V gene is TRBV28, the J gene TRBJ2-7; TRBD2 agrees at 12 bases. The CDR3 length is 14 residues. V lost 6 bases to trimming and J lost 4 bases; unmatched junction nucleotides: 4. In germline, CDR1 is MDHEN, CDR2 SYDVKM. Together with reference TRBV28 and TRBJ2-7, the CDR3 gives the full variable domain: DVKVTQSSRYLVKRTGEKVFLECVQDMDHENMFWYRQDPGLGLRLIYFSYDVKMKEKGDIPEGYSVSREKKERFSLILESASTNQTSMYLCASSETSGGYEQYFGPGTRLTVT.

This clone is labeled hyperexpanded. The sample holds other DNA sequences that translate to the same CDR3. CDR3 residues: CASSILTGELFF. The DNA for the CDR3 is TGTGCCAGCAGTATCCTCACCGGGGAGCTGTTTTTT. The chain uses TRBV27 and TRBJ2-2; D remains unclear. The CDR3 length is 12 residues. Trimming took off 5 bases at V and 4 bases at J, with 5 bases between the two ends. CDR1 is MNHEY, CDR2 SMNVEV, per germline (reference sequence).

The chain links TRBV13 to TRBJ2-4; a possible D gene is TRBD2 (6 bases). V shed 5 bases and J shed 2 bases, with 10 bases lying between them. CDR3 length: 14 amino acids. Germline assignment: CDR1 PRHDT and CDR2 FYEKMQ (reference sequence). CDR3 in DNA: TGTGCCAGCAGCCCGGAGGGCACCAAAAACATTCAGTACTTC. Translation: CASSPEGTKNIQYF.

The chain links TRBV27 to TRBJ2-7; D might be TRBD2 (5 bases). The germline V gene has CDR1 MNHEY and CDR2 SMNVEV (reference sequence). The CDR3 totals 18 residues. The ends were cut back, 3 bases at V and 2 bases at J, with 23 bases in the middle. In nucleotides, the CDR3 is TGTGCCAGCAGTTTTTCGGGGTGGCGAGGGCGTCGGACCTACGAGCAGTACTTC. It encodes CASSFSGWRGRRTYEQYF.

This rearrangement joins TRBV4-3 to TRBJ2-1, with D unresolved. The CDR3 contains 14 residues. CDR1 is LGHNA, CDR2 YSLEER, per germline. V lost 5 bases, J lost 10 bases, and 18 bases lay in between. The DNA for the CDR3 is TGCGCCAGCAGCATCGGAGACTCCAGTCCCGAGCAGTTCTTC. It translates to CASSIGDSSPEQFF.

This rearrangement joins TRBV27 to TRBJ2-1, with 9 bases that match TRBD2. The J segment lost 4 bases and the V segment lost 6 bases, leaving 16 bases of the junction unmatched. CDR1 MNHEY and CDR2 SMNVEV come from the germline V gene (reference sequence). The CDR3 length is 18 residues. CDR3 DNA: TGTGCCAGCAGCCCTCACCAGGGCGGGGGGGCAAGATACAATGAGCAGTTCTTC. Its translation is CASSPHQGGGARYNEQFF.